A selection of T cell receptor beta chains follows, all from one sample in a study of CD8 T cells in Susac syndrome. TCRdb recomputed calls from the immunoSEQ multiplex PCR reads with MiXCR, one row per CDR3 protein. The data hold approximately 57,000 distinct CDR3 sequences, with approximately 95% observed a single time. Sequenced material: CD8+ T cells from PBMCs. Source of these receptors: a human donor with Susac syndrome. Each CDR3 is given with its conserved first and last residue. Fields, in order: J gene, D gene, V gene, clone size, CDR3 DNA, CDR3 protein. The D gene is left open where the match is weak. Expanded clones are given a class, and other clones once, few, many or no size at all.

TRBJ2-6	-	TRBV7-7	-	TGTGCTAGCAGCTTGTCCCCCGCTGGGGCCAACGTCCTGACTTTC	CASSLSPAGANVLTF
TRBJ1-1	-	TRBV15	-	TGTGCCACCAGCAGACGGGGACCGAACACTGAAGCTTTCTTT	CATSRRGPNTEAFF
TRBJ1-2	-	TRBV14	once	TGTGCCAGCAGCCATGGGACTCACGGCGATGGCTACACCTTC	CASSHGTHGDGYTF
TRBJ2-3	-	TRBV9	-	TGTGCCAGCAAGGGGGGGGCATCAACAGATACGCAGTATTTT	CASKGGASTDTQYF
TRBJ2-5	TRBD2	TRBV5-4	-	TGTGCCAGCAGCTTGGGTAGCGGGGGTCCCCAAGAGACCCAGTACTTC	CASSLGSGGPQETQYF
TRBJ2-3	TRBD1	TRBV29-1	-	TGCAGCGGTCTGGACAGGTCCACAGATACGCAGTATTTT	CSGLDRSTDTQYF
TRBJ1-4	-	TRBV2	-	TGTGCCACCCGGGGCAGGACAAAACTGTTTTTT	CATRGRTKLFF
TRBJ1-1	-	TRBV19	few	TGTGCCAGTAGTATTGTGACTAACACTGAAGCTTTCTTT	CASSIVTNTEAFF
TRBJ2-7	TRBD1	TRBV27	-	TGTGCCAGTAGTTTCCCCGGACAGGGGGTCTACGAGCAGTACTTC	CASSFPGQGVYEQYF
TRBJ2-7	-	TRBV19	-	TGTGCCAGTAGTATGGACGGCTACGAGCAGTACTTC	CASSMDGYEQYF
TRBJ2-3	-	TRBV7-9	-	TGTGCCAGCAGCTTCCCGCCGGCTAAGCCGAGAACAAGCACAGATACGCAGTATTTT	CASSFPPAKPRTSTDTQYF
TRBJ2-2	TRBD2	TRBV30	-	TGTGCCTGCGGGGGGGCGGAGCTGTTTTTT	CACGGAELFF
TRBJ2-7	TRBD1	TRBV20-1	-	TGCAGTGGTTCAGGGGGCGGTTCCTACGAGCAGTACTTC	CSGSGGGSYEQYF
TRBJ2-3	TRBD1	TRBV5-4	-	TGTGCCAGCAGCTTGTTTGGGCAGGGGGACCTCACAGATACGCAGTATTTT	CASSLFGQGDLTDTQYF
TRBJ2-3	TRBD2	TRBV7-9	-	TGTGCCAGCAGCCCGGGGACTAGCGCGACAGATACGCAGTATTTT	CASSPGTSATDTQYF
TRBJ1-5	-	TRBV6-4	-	TGTGCCAGCAGTGCGGACTATAGCAATCAGCCCCAGCATTTT	CASSADYSNQPQHF
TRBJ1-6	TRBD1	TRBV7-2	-	TGTGCCAGCAGCCAGACAGGGAGTGTTTCACCCCTCCACTTT	CASSQTGSVSPLHF
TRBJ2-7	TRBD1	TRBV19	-	TGTGCCAGTAGTCCGGGACAGGGGTTGGACGAGCAGTACTTC	CASSPGQGLDEQYF
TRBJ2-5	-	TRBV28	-	TGTGCCAGCAGTTTCCTTTGGGAAGAAGAGACCCAGTACTTC	CASSFLWEEETQYF
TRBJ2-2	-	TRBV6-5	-	TGTGCCAGCACCTTGTTCCCCGGGCACGGGGAGCTGTTTTTT	CASTLFPGHGELFF
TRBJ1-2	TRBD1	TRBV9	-	TGTGCCAGCAGCGTAGAACCGGGGACAGACTATGGCTACACCTTC	CASSVEPGTDYGYTF